The entry below gives a single T cell receptor beta chain sequence along with its context. Its binding antigen is unknown. There are no base qualities to consult, and no much larger clone falls within one base. The immunoSEQ Assay, a bias-controlled multiplex PCR, was used to amplify TCRbeta CDR3 regions from genomic DNA. The authors' analysis ran thus. The number of nucleated cells in each sample was estimated from the amplification of reference gene primers within the assay. To quantify the absolute abundance of each unique TCRbeta CDR3 rearrangement, sequence reads were collapsed and filtered. For each sample, productive Simpson clonality was calculated as the square root of Simpson's diversity index across productive rearrangements. TCRdb stores this immuneACCESS table with in-frame sequences only. Part of the clones is absent; in the studies checked, under half of the shortfall reflects unresolved V genes, and no reason is known for the rest. That table gives V, J and clone size, and the DNA gave D and trimming. The sample table contains about 260,000 clones; only one count was recorded for more than 85% of them. 5.2% of the sample goes to the ten largest clones.

The CDR3 goes from the cysteine to the phenylalanine over 14 residues. Only CDR3 DNA is held: 42 bases, read in frame from base 1. V gives up 5 bases and J gives up 7 bases, and the segment between their germline ends measures 14 bases. CDR1 and CDR2 were assigned from the germline V gene as SGHAT and FQNNGV. The data belong to a study of blood T cell repertoires in COVID-19 (dated by TCRdb to 2018 to 2021). Context from the whole study: Collaborator samples came from the United States, Italy and Spain and covered acute and convalescent phases of COVID-19. The prospective study material was composed of cDNA or gDNA derived from T cells, B-cell-depleted T cells, or PBMCs. Deeply sampled blood TCRbeta repertoires from subjects exposed to, actively infected with, or recovered from COVID-19 were included in the dataset. The repertoires were released in a freely available public database meant as a resource for research on the immune response to SARS-CoV-2. Samples came from the ongoing ImmuneRACE study (first 160 participants) plus 1,254 subjects from 6 global collaborators. A de-identified subject ID, COVID-19 status, age in years and sex were almost always included in the sample metadata. Where available, HLA class I and class II types were obtained from metadata supplied by the sample provider rather than from assay-based typing.

What the authors observed across the whole study: The amount of clinical and demographic metadata varied by source and participant and was provided uncurated.

One collaborating source in Seattle enrolled patients while the patients were actively infected and followed the patients over time throughout the course of disease. Collaborating institutions collected whole blood in K2EDTA tubes following their own protocols. Collaborator samples were shipped for TCRbeta analysis as frozen whole blood, isolated PBMCs, or DNA extracted from either sample type. The chain is assembled from TRBV11-2 and TRBJ2-2; the D gene is perhaps TRBD1, on 6 matching bases. Sequences were obtained from peripheral blood. This TCR came from a woman aged 55 to 70 with COVID-19, enrolled during active disease. The DNA sequence reads TGTGCCAGCAGCACCCGACAGGATTACGGGGAGCTGTTTTTT. Protein translation: CASSTRQDYGELFF. This CDR3, with the reference TRBV11-2 and TRBJ2-2 proteins standing in past its ends, gives the full variable domain EAGVAQSPRYKIIEKRQSVAFWCNPISGHATLYWYQQILGQGPKLLIQFQNNGVVDDSQLPKDRFSAERLKGVDSTLKIQPAKLEDSAVYLCASSTRQDYGELFFGEGSRLTVL.